This TCR beta chain was sequenced during a study of shared T cell receptors in the human thymus. Here immunoSEQ multiplex PCR was the method, and the copy in TCRdb shows in-frame clones only, minus some. Of more than 550,000 clones detected, 70% to 90% appear once; the ten largest clones hold roughly 0.01%. The V end was cut by 4 bases, the J end by 5 bases, with 20 bases between. This CDR3 has 16 amino acids. Per the germline V gene, CDR1 is SGHDN and CDR2 is FVKESK. These same records also appear under a second study, on human thymus T cells. That study reports: Those donating were healthy Finnish infants in corrective surgery for congenital heart defects. Corrective heart surgery yielded the resections from which the thymus tissue came. Across thymic and blood repertoires, the usage of V and J genes appeared to be biased. What related research reported was that thymic repertoires overlapped highly among unrelated individuals.

This chain connects TRBV14 to TRBJ1-1, with no clear D. The TCR was taken from a girl under two years old with a congenital heart defect. The source material was thymocytes. CDR3 in amino acids: CASSLFTAAVRTEAFF. The CDR3 coding sequence is TGTGCCAGCAGCCTGTTCACAGCCGCCGTCAGGACTGAAGCTTTCTTT.